The T cell receptor (beta chain) under discussion was sequenced for a study of blood T cell repertoires in COVID-19. Study-level background: The United States, Italy and Spain supplied acute and convalescent COVID-19 samples.

Germline CDR1 reads MNHEY; CDR2 reads SMNVEV (reference sequence). Trimming stripped 6 bases from V and 6 bases from J, with 14 bases between. CDR3 length: 13 residues. Methods used by the authors: Amplification from reference gene primers served as the basis for estimated nucleated cell counts. Profiling relied on immunoSEQ multiplex PCR, and the TCRdb table lists in-frame clones only, not all of them. The V and J calls and clone size come from that table; D and trimming were worked out from the DNA. This repertoire shows 210,000 or so clones, over 75% found once; its top ten account for about 5%. The chain links TRBV27 to TRBJ1-1, with D possibly being TRBD1 (5 bases). The sequence derives from a woman between 35 and 50 years old with acute or convalescent COVID-19. Source material: peripheral blood. DNA of the CDR3: TGTGCCAGCAGCCTTACCCGGGACTCTGAAGCTTTCTTT. Its protein is CASSLTRDSEAFF.